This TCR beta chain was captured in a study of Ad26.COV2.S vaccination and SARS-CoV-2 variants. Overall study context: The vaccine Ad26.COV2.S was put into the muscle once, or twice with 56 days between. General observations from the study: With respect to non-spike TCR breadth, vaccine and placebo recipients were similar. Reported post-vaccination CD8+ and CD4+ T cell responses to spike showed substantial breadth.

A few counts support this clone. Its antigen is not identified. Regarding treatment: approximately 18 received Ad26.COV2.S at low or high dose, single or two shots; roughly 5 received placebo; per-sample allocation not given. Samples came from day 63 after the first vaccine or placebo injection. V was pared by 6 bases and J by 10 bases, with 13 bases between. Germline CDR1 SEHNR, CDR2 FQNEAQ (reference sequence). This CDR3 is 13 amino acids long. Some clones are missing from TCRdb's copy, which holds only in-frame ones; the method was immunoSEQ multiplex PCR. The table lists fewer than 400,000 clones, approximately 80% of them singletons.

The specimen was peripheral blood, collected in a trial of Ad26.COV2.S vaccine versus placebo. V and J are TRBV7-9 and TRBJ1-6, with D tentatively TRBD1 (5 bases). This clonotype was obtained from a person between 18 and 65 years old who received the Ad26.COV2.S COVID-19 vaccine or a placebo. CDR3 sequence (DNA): TGTGCCAGCAGTCGAGGGGTTCAGTCACCCCTCCACTTT. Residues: CASSRGVQSPLHF.